This T cell receptor (beta chain) was documented in a study of blood T cells in healthy people across ages. A second PCR of 7 to 11 cycles used a sample-barcoded 5' primer and a J-beta primer mix. Unique molecular identifiers of 12 random nucleotides labeled each cDNA. TCRdb fed the 5' RACE reads into MiXCR, producing one record per CDR3 protein. The table shows about 800,000 distinct CDR3 sequences, with nearly 60% occurring only once. From germline, CDR1 is WSHSY and CDR2 SAAADI. The junction had 2 bases not matched to a gene; V was cut back by 0 bases and J by 0 bases. The CDR3 spans 17 residues. This clonotype originated in a man aged 25-45 years in good health. This rearrangement joins TRBV10-2 to TRBJ2-6; 7 bases agree with TRBD1. Sequenced input: blood. The CDR3 here is CASSESGQSSGANVLTF. For the CDR3, the DNA is TGCGCCAGCAGTGAGTCGGGACAGAGCTCTGGGGCCAACGTCCTGACTTTC.